This TCR beta chain was captured by sequencing in a study of molecular identifiers for immune sequencing clone quantification (dated by TCRdb to the late 2010s). Looking at the study overall: For a replicate experiment, RNA from approximately 20,000 or 100,000 naive CD8 T cells was divided into five aliquots, of which four were sequenced. CD8 T cells were used in a methods study to benchmark molecular-identifier clustering-based TCR repertoire sequencing (MIDCIRS) and TCR RNA copy counting. The investigation overall reported the following: Clones above 20 RNA copies held over 99% of molecules in CMV-specific effector cells but under 1% in naive cells. Modeling estimated around 3.2 recovered TCR RNA copies per cell, compared with approximately 10 by digital PCR, which implies roughly 30% capture efficiency. Identical TCR molecules sharing a barcode could cause highly expanded clone sizes to be underestimated. When barcode sub-clustering was not used, chimeric consensus sequences inflated TCR diversity, with chimeras reaching as high as 47%. The naive libraries included spiked-in Jurkat TCR RNA (about 11 copies' worth), and this RNA is not part of the donor repertoire. Even against a background of one million naive CD8 T cells, spiked-in Jurkat TCR RNA amounting to a single cell's worth was reported to be detectable.

The germline V gene (reference sequence) provides CDR1 MNHNY and CDR2 SVGAGI. Trimming takes 6 bases from V and 3 bases from J, and the germline ends sit 9 bases apart. Measured from the cysteine to the phenylalanine, the CDR3 is 12 residues long. Left in the record is the CDR3 DNA by itself, 36 bases read in frame from the first base. Receptor libraries were prepared by PCR. The data were produced on an Illumina HiSeq 4000. Bulk TCR libraries were prepared as previously described, using TCR primers listed in Table S5. Total RNA was purified with the Qiagen AllPrep DNA/RNA kit. Before analysis, reads from multiple sequencing runs of one library were combined. As for the original processing: Only reads with exact TCR constant sequence were kept, trimmed to 150 nt, and grouped by their 12-nt molecular barcodes. Reads in each barcode group were sub-clustered using a 15% Levenshtein threshold, and a quality-weighted consensus sequence was built for each RNA molecule. Non-functional sequences were filtered out, along with any lower-count sequence sitting one edit away from another sequence. Barcode sub-clusters with fewer than 20% of the maximum read count were removed, based on fitting two negative binomial distributions. TCRdb redid the processing of the public reads, applying fastp at Q25 and MiXCR, and retained in-frame beta chains. Rows are unified per CDR3 protein, each entry keeping the most common DNA and genes. The authors' filters were not applied to this entry. Within this sample are over 600,000 distinct CDR3 sequences, with just under 20% of them counted one time only. The top ten clonotypes cover 0.85% of the sample.

Libraries of naive CD8 T cells were generated from roughly 21,000 to 960,000 sorted cells, with 10%, 30% or 50% of the purified RNA used. On a BD FACSAria II, naive CD8 T cells were FACS-sorted as CD8+CD4-CCR7+CD45RA+ and collected into RLT Plus buffer. To test detection sensitivity, Jurkat RNA equivalent to roughly eleven TCR copies was spiked into samples of about 18,000-1,000,000 naive CD8 T cells. CD8 T cells were enriched with RosetteSep CD8+ T Cell Enrichment Cocktail and Ficoll-Paque, followed by ACK red cell lysis. This clonotype was counted many times. There is no known antigen for this receptor. No base quality values were provided; no much bigger clone lies one nucleotide off.

This receptor chain uses TRBV6-6 and TRBJ2-7; TRBD2 is possibly the D segment (5 matching bases). The TCR was taken from a human donor in good health. Some libraries in this study had Jurkat cell RNA spiked in. Sequenced: naive CD8+ T cells from blood, with Jurkat cell RNA spiked in. The cell subset or site tag for this specimen amounts to: FACS-sorted CD8+CD4-CCR7+CD45RA+ naive T cells. The DNA sequence is given as TGTGCCAGCAGCTCGGGATTCTACGAGCAGTACTTC. This is translated as CASSSGFYEQYF.